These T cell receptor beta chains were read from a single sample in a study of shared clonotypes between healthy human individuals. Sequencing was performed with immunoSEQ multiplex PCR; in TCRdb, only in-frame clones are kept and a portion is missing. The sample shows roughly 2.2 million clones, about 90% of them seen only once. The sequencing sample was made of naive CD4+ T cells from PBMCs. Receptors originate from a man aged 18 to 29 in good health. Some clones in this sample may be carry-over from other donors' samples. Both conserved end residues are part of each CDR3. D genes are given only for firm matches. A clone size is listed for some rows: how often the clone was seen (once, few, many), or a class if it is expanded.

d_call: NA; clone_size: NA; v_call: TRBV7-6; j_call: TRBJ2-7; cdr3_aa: CASSRGESYEQYF; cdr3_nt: TGTGCCAGCAGCCGTGGGGAGAGCTACGAGCAGTACTTC
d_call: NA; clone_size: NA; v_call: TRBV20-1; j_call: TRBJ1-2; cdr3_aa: CSARYYGYTF; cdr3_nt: TGCAGTGCTCGGTACTATGGCTACACCTTC
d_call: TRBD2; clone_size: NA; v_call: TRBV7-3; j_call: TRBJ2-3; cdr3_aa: CASSLGLSTDTQYF; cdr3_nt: TGTGCCAGCAGCTTGGGACTAAGCACAGATACGCAGTATTTT
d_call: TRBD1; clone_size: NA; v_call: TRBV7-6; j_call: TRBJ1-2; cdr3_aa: CASSLGTGVDTNYGYTF; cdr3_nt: TGTGCCAGCAGCTTAGGGACAGGAGTTGATACTAACTATGGCTACACCTTC
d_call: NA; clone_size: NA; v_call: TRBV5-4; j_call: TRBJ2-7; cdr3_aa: CASSLGTGYEQYF; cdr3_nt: TGTGCCAGCAGCTTGGGAACAGGCTACGAGCAGTACTTC
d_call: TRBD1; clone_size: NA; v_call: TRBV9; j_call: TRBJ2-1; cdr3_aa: CASSVRDRVDNEQFF; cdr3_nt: TGTGCCAGCAGCGTGCGGGACAGGGTAGACAATGAGCAGTTCTTC
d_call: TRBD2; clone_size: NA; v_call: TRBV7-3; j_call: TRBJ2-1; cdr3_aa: CASSPLAEVGNEQFF; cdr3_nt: TGTGCCAGCAGTCCACTAGCGGAAGTGGGTAATGAGCAGTTCTTC
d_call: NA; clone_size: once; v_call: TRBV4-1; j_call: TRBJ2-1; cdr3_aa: CASSQGRVPMSKNNEQFF; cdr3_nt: TGCGCCAGCAGCCAAGGTCGGGTCCCCATGAGTAAAAACAATGAGCAGTTCTTC
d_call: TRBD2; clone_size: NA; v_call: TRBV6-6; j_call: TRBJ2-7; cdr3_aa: CASRAGGPGEQYF; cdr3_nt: TGTGCCAGTCGAGCGGGAGGGCCGGGCGAGCAGTACTTC
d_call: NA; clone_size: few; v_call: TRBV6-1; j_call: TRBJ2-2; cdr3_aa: CASRTTSSSTGELFF; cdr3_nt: TGTGCCAGCAGGACGACTAGTTCGAGCACCGGGGAGCTGTTTTTT
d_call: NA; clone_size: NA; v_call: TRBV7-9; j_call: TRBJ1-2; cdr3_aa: CASSLGGRTDGYTF; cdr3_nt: TGTGCCAGCAGCTTGGGGGGAAGGACGGATGGCTACACCTTC
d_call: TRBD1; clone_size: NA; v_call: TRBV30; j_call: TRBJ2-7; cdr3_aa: CAWSVTSPGQGPTMQYF; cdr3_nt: TGTGCCTGGAGTGTTACTAGTCCGGGACAGGGGCCTACGATGCAGTACTTC
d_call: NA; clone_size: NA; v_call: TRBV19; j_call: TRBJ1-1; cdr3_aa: CASSISAGSGNTEAFF; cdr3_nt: TGTGCCAGTAGTATCAGCGCCGGGTCGGGAAACACTGAAGCTTTCTTT
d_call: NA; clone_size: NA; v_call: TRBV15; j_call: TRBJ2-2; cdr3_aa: CATSRDPRTGELFF; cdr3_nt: TGTGCCACCAGCAGAGACCCTAGGACCGGGGAGCTGTTTTTT
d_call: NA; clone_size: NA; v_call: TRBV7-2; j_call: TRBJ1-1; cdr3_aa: CASSLGFPGEYTEAFF; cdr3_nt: TGTGCCAGCAGCTTAGGTTTTCCAGGGGAGTACACTGAAGCTTTCTTT
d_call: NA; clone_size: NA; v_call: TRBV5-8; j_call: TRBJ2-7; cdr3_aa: CASSLQGPPYEQYF; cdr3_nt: TGTGCCAGCAGCCTCCAGGGACCTCCCTACGAGCAGTACTTC
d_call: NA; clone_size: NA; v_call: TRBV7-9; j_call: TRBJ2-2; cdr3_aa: CASSLKSNTGELFF; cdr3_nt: TGTGCCAGCAGCTTAAAGTCTAACACCGGGGAGCTGTTTTTT
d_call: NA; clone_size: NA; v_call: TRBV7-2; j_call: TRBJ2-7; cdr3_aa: CASSLGTGTEYYEQYF; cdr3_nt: TGTGCCAGCAGCTTAGGGACCGGGACGGAATATTACGAGCAGTACTTC
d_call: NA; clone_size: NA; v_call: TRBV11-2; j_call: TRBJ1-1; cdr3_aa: CASSLDPTRNTEAFF; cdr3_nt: TGTGCCAGCAGCTTAGATCCTACCCGAAACACTGAAGCTTTCTTT
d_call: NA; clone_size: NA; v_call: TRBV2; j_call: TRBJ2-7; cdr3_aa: CASSEQGPLFYEQYF; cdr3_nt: TGTGCCAGCAGTGAGCAGGGTCCCCTGTTTTACGAGCAGTACTTC
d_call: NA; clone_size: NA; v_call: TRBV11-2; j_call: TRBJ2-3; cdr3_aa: CASSLVGRSTDTQYF; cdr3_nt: TGTGCCAGCAGCTTAGTTGGGCGGAGCACAGATACGCAGTATTTT
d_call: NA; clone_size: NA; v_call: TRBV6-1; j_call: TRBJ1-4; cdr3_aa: CASSGGPGTGEKLFF; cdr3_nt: TGTGCCAGCAGTGGGGGACCCGGTACGGGTGAAAAACTGTTTTTT
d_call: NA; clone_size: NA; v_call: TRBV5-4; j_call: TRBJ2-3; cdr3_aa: CASSTHGSVQNTQYF; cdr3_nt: TGTGCCAGCAGTACTCACGGCTCCGTACAGAATACGCAGTATTTT
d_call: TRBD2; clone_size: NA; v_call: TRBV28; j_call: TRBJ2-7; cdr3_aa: CASSKRDPWGEQYF; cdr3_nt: TGTGCCAGCAGTAAGCGGGACCCTTGGGGCGAGCAGTACTTC
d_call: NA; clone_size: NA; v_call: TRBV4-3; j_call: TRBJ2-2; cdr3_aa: CASSQVGVTLNTGELFF; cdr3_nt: TGCGCCAGCAGCCAAGTGGGGGTTACATTGAACACCGGGGAGCTGTTTTTT
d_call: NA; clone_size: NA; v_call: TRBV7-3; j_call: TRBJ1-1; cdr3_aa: CASSFRGGTEAFF; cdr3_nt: TGTGCCAGCAGCTTTCGGGGAGGCACTGAAGCTTTCTTT
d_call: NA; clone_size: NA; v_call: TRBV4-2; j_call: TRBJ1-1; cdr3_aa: CASAPMQGHTEAFF; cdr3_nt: TGTGCCAGCGCTCCGATGCAGGGGCACACTGAAGCTTTCTTT
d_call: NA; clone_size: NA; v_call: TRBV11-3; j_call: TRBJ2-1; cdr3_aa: CASSPGAYNEQFF; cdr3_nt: TGTGCCAGCAGTCCTGGGGCCTACAATGAGCAGTTCTTC
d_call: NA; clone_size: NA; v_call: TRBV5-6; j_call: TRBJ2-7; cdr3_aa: CASSLTITYEQYF; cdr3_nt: TGTGCCAGCAGCTTGACTATAACCTACGAGCAGTACTTC
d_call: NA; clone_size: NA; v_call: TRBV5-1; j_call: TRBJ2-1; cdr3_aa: CASSAGSPSSYNEQFF; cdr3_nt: TGCGCCAGCAGCGCTGGGAGCCCGAGCTCCTACAATGAGCAGTTCTTC
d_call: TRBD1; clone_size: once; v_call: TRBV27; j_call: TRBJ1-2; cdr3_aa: CASSLTGGIGYTF; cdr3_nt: TGTGCCAGCAGTTTGACAGGGGGCATTGGCTACACCTTC
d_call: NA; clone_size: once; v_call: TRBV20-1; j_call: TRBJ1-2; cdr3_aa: CSAARGAGYTF; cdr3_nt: TGCAGTGCCGCGCGGGGTGCTGGCTACACCTTC
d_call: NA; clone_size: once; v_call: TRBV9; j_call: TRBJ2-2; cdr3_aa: CASSVKGWSGTGELFF; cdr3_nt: TGTGCCAGCAGCGTTAAGGGGTGGTCGGGCACCGGGGAGCTGTTTTTT
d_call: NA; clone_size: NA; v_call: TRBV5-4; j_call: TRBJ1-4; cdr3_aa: CASSLGSGGSEKLFF; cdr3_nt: TGTGCCAGCAGCTTGGGCTCGGGGGGAAGTGAAAAACTGTTTTTT
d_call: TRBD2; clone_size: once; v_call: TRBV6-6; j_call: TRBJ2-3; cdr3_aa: CASSALGGEADTQYF; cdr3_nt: TGTGCCAGCAGTGCGTTGGGGGGGGAGGCAGATACGCAGTATTTT
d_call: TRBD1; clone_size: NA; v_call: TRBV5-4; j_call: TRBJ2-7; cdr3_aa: CAGGQGPYEQYF; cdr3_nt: TGTGCCGGGGGACAGGGCCCCTACGAGCAGTACTTC
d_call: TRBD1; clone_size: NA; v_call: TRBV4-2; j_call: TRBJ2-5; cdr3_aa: CASSQDPGRGRGETQYF; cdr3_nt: TGTGCCAGCAGCCAAGATCCTGGCAGGGGGCGCGGGGAGACCCAGTACTTC
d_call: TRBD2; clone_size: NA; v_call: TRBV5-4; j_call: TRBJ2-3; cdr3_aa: CASSSPSTTSGVTDTQYF; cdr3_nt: TGTGCCAGCAGCTCACCATCGACGACTAGCGGAGTTACAGATACGCAGTATTTT
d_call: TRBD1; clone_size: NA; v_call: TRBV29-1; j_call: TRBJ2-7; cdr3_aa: CSVDRDRPPYEQYF; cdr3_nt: TGCAGCGTTGACCGGGACAGGCCACCCTACGAGCAGTACTTC
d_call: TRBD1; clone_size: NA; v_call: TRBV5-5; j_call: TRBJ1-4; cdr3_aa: CASSLVRTGALGASEKLFF; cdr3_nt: TGTGCCAGCAGCTTGGTTAGGACAGGGGCCCTAGGAGCGAGTGAAAAACTGTTTTTT
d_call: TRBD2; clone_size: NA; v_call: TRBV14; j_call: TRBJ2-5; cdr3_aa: CASSQRAGEETQYF; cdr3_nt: TGTGCCAGCAGCCAACGGGCGGGAGAAGAGACCCAGTACTTC
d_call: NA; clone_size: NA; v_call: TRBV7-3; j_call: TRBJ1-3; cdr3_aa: CASSRAGPPSSGNTIYF; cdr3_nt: TGTGCCAGCAGCCGGGCCGGGCCGCCAAGCTCTGGAAACACCATATATTTT
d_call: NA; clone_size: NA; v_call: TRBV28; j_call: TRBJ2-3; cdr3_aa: CASTTQSGALRADTQYF; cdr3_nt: TGTGCCAGCACCACCCAATCGGGCGCTCTCAGGGCAGATACGCAGTATTTT
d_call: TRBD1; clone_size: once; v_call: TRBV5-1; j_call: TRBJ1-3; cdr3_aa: CASRRGTAGSGNTIYF; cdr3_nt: TGCGCCAGCAGGCGGGGGACAGCAGGCTCTGGAAACACCATATATTTT
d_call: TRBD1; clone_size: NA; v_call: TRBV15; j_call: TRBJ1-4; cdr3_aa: CATSRDAAGGYEKLFF; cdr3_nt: TGTGCCACCAGCAGAGATGCGGCAGGGGGTTATGAAAAACTGTTTTTT
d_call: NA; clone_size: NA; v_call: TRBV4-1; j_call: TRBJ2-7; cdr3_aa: CASPLYKTGHEQYF; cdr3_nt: TGCGCCAGCCCGCTGTACAAAACAGGGCACGAGCAGTACTTC
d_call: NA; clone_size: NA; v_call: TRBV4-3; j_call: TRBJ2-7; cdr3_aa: CASSPREDEQYF; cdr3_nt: TGCGCCAGCAGCCCGCGTGAGGACGAGCAGTACTTC
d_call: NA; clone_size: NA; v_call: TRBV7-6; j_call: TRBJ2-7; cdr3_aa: CASSLTGSPYEQYF; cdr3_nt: TGTGCCAGCAGCTTAACGGGGAGCCCTTACGAGCAGTACTTC
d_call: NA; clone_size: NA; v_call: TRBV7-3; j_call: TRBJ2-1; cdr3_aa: CASSSGLNNEQFF; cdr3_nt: TGTGCCAGCAGCTCGGGACTTAACAATGAGCAGTTCTTC
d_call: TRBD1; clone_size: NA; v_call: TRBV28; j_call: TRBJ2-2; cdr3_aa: CASSWDRVRNTGELFF; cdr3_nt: TGTGCCAGCAGTTGGGACAGGGTCCGAAACACCGGGGAGCTGTTTTTT
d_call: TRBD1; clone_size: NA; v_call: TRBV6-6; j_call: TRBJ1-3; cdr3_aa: CASSPVTGAGNTIYF; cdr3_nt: TGTGCCAGCAGCCCTGTAACAGGGGCTGGAAACACCATATATTTT
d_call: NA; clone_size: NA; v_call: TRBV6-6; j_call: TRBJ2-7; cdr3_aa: CASSYAGRDYEQYF; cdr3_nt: TGTGCCAGCAGTTATGCGGGTCGGGACTACGAGCAGTACTTC
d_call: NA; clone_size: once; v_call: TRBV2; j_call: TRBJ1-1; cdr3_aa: CASSGGEATEAFF; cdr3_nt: TGTGCCAGCAGTGGAGGAGAGGCGACTGAAGCTTTCTTT
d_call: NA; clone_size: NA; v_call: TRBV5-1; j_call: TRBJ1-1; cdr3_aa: CASSLERGAEAFF; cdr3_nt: TGCGCCAGCAGCTTGGAACGGGGCGCAGAAGCTTTCTTT
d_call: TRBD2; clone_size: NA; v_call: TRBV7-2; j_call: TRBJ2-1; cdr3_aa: CASSLGLAYNEQFF; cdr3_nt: TGTGCCAGCAGCCTGGGACTAGCCTACAATGAGCAGTTCTTC
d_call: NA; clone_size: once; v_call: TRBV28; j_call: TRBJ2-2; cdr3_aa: CASSTTAANTGELFF; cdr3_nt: TGTGCCAGCAGTACCACCGCAGCGAACACCGGGGAGCTGTTTTTT